This TCR beta chain was observed in a study of CD8+CD57+ T cells in acquired aplastic anemia (dated by TCRdb to the late 2010s). Broadly, across the study: On average, sorted CD4+ and CD8+ cells yielded around 3.4 ug of extracted DNA, with a range of roughly 0.19 to 27.4 ug. CD8+CD57+ expansion was defined as a frequency above the mean frequency observed in healthy subjects.

The patients picked for sequencing were ones in whom flow cytometry had shown an expansion of CD8+CD57+ cells. Severe acquired aplastic anemia was diagnosed in all patients according to International Study of Aplastic Anemia and Agranulocytosis and Camitta criteria. No patient had received any therapy when blood was sampled. The study deep-sequenced TCR repertoires of sorted CD4+ and CD8+ blood T cells from severe aplastic anemia patients and healthy subjects. Patients were enrolled in the USA under clinicaltrials.gov protocols 00001620, 01623167, 00001397, 00071045, 00081523 and 00961064. Ficoll-Paque density gradient centrifugation was used to isolate peripheral blood mononuclear cells. Before DNA was extracted, CD4+ and CD8+ T cells were sorted using either FACS or magnetic beads. As concerns this clonotype: There is no known antigen for this receptor. No clone much larger than this one lies a single base away; base qualities are absent.

Trimming leaves V shorter by 5 bases and J shorter by 4 bases, with the junction holding 3 bases beyond the gene matches. Taken from the germline V gene, the CDR1 and CDR2 loops are SGHAT and FQNNGV. The CDR3 runs 13 residues from the cysteine to the phenylalanine. Only the CDR3 region is kept as DNA, spanning 39 bases read in frame from base 1. Study-wide conclusions, independent of this receptor: No significant difference in CD8+ Simpson's diversity was found between patients and healthy controls (P=0.060). Some 31 CD8+ CDR3 sequences were shared between patients and controls but appeared highly expressed in patients and within their immunodominant clones.

Genomic DNA served as template for TCR beta VDJ combination and CDR3 sequence profiling. An Illumina HiSeq 2000 was used for TCR repertoire sequencing. Per the source publication's procedure: Repertoire assessment relied on Simpson's diversity index, CDR3 size and DJ length profiles, and TRBV/TRBJ rearrangement plots. The most abundant DNA sequence in the deep sequencing data was defined as the immunodominant clone. CDR3 amino acid sequences were screened for sharing across subjects and compared with published repertoires and the VDJdb database. In TCRdb, the public reads were trimmed at Q25 with fastp and aligned with MiXCR, with productive beta chains retained. Merged by CDR3 protein, the rows form single entries marked with the most common genes and DNA. TCRdb's processing, not the authors', yielded these V and J calls. The sample table lists roughly 250,000 distinct CDR3 sequences, around 82% of them with a count of one. The biggest ten clones account for 35% to 50% of the sample.

The sample was sorted CD4+, CD8+, or CD8+CD57+ T cells (not recorded which) from PBMCs. The TCR comes from a human donor with aplastic anemia. The rearrangement joined TRBV11-2 to TRBJ2-3, and 7 bases in between align with TRBD1. CDR3 region: CASSDGQADTQYF. The DNA sequence reads TGTGCCAGCAGCGACGGACAGGCAGATACGCAGTATTTT.